Below are 16 T cell receptor beta chains sequenced from a single sample in a study of low-dose radiotherapy and immunotherapy resistance in tumors. The time point here: after trial treatment. Regarding treatment: LDRT plus nivolumab, ipilimumab, low-dose cyclophosphamide and aspirin (RACIN trial). Primers targeting TRAV and TRBV primed first-strand cDNA, covering alpha and beta chains. Both a constant-region primer and a V-primer adapter served to amplify TCRs across 20 to 25 PCR cycles. TCRdb reprocessed the reads via MiXCR and lists one record per CDR3 protein. Found here are around 100,000 distinct CDR3 sequences, around 20% of them singletons; the top ten hold about 13%. The sequencing used PBMCs, collected after low-dose radiotherapy plus immunotherapy. Receptor source: a female donor with ovarian cancer.

Note on this clonotype: This clone may be a read error of a much larger clone one base away. The CDR3 region is CSARDLSTAKITEAFF. The CDR3 coding sequence is TGCAGTGCTAGAGATCTGTCGACAGCGAAGATCACTGAAGCTTTCTTT. V is TRBV20-1 and J is TRBJ1-1; D is possibly TRBD1 (5 bases). The CDR3 sequence is 16 residues long. Trimming cost V 0 bases and J 4 bases, with 18 bases left between them. Germline CDR1 is DFQATT and CDR2 is SNEGSKA (reference sequence).

The rearrangement links TRBV6-2 or TRBV6-3 to TRBJ1-2; a possible D gene is TRBD1 (6 bases). Trimming took off 5 bases at V and 5 bases at J, with 15 bases between the two ends. Germline values: CDR1 MNHEY, CDR2 SVGEGT. This CDR3 spans 14 amino acids. The CDR3 nucleotides are TGTGCCAGCAGTGGGACACCTAATTCTTATGGCTACACCTTC. Amino acids: CASSGTPNSYGYTF.

This clonotype has at least ten counts. The V gene is TRBV12-3 or TRBV12-4, the J gene TRBJ1-5; D is possibly TRBD1 (5 bases). Trimming shortened V by 4 bases and J by 0 bases, and 13 bases separated the two germline ends. CDR3 length equals 16 residues. The chain's CDR3 is CASSSRDAGSNQPQHF. The CDR3 DNA follows: TGTGCCAGCAGTTCAAGGGACGCCGGTAGCAATCAGCCCCAGCATTTT.

There are many counts of this clonotype. This chain joins TRBV20-1 and TRBJ2-5; D possibly corresponds to TRBD2 (6 bases). The CDR3 covers 15 residues. Between the trimmed V and J ends, which lost 3 bases and 2 bases, there was a span of 16 bases. The V gene's germline CDR1 is DFQATT and CDR2 SNEGSKA (reference sequence). The CDR3 spells CSARYPAGGQETQYF. CDR3 nucleotide sequence: TGCAGTGCTAGGTACCCAGCGGGCGGACAAGAGACCCAGTACTTC.

Ten or more counts support this clonotype. The V call is TRBV7-9, the J call TRBJ2-6; D is unresolved. This CDR3 comprises 16 residues. V was clipped by 2 bases and J by 0 bases, with 8 bases between them. The germline V gene encodes CDR1 SEHNR and CDR2 FQNEAQ (reference sequence). For the CDR3, the DNA is TGTGCCAGCAGCTTACCTGCTATCTCTGGGGCCAACGTCCTGACTTTC. Translation gives CASSLPAISGANVLTF. Drawing the rest from reference TRBV7-9 and TRBJ2-6, the complete variable domain is DTGVSQNPRHKITKRGQNVTFRCDPISEHNRLYWYRQTLGQGPEFLTYFQNEAQLEKSRLLSDRFSAERPKGSFSTLEIQRTEQGDSAMYLCASSLPAISGANVLTFGAGSRLTVL.

This chain connects TRBV29-1 to TRBJ2-4; D gene ambiguous. Germline-derived CDR1 and CDR2 are SQVTM and ANQGSEA. This CDR3 is 11 amino acids long. V lost 4 bases, J lost 7 bases, and 8 bases lay in between. As DNA, the CDR3 is TGCAGCGTTGTGGACCTGAACATTCAGTACTTC. This encodes CSVVDLNIQYF.

This clonotype was counted between two and nine times. The chain uses TRBV6-1 and TRBJ1-5, with D possibly TRBD1 on 6 matching bases. Per the germline V gene, CDR1 is MNHNS and CDR2 is SASEGT. The CDR3 loop spans 17 amino acids. Trimming took 5 bases from V and 1 from J, leaving 18 bases between them. The CDR3 sequence: CASSFKPGQPSNQPQHF. CDR3 sequence (DNA): TGTGCCAGCAGTTTTAAACCGGGACAACCGAGCAATCAGCCCCAGCATTTT.

The chain employs TRBV21-1 and TRBJ2-1; the table's D call, TRBD1, has no DNA check behind it. TRBV21-1 is a known pseudogene. CDR3 length: 14 amino acids. CDR3 residues: CASSPPGRDYEQFF. The CDR3 nucleotides read TGTGCCAGCAGCCCTCCGGGGCGGGATTATGAGCAGTTCTTC.

This clonotype was seen ten or more times. The chain's CDR3 is CAAQGAREQYF. The CDR3 nucleotides are TGTGCCGCCCAGGGGGCCCGCGAGCAGTACTTC. The chain carries TRBV10-3 and TRBJ2-7; TRBD1 agrees at 8 bases. Germline CDR1 ENHRY, CDR2 SYGVKD. This CDR3 is built from 11 residues. V shed 11 bases and J 6 bases; nucleotides not matched to a gene: 6.

This clonotype was observed at least ten times. V is TRBV27 and J is TRBJ2-5; unclear D gene. Germline V gene lookup returns CDR1 MNHEY and CDR2 SMNVEV (reference sequence). This CDR3 comprises 12 residues. V was trimmed by 3 bases and J by 2 bases, leaving 4 bases between them. CDR3 residues: CASSLPQETQYF. CDR3 in DNA: TGTGCCAGCAGTTTGCCACAAGAGACCCAGTACTTC.

The chain employs TRBV25-1 and TRBJ2-1; D is perhaps TRBD1 or TRBD2 (6 bases each). There are 15 residues in the CDR3. V was pared by 3 bases and J by 12 bases, with 21 bases between. CDR1 and CDR2 (germline): MGHDK, SYGVNS. In DNA, the CDR3 is TGTGCCAGCAGTGAGGGGGGACTGGGGGCCGGCGCGCAGTTCTTC. Translated, it gives CASSEGGLGAGAQFF.

This clonotype was seen ten or more times. V gene TRBV6-2 or TRBV6-3 combines with J gene TRBJ2-3; no clear D gene. Germline V CDR1 and CDR2: MNHEY, SVGEGT. Trimming cost V 0 bases and J 4 bases, with 5 bases left between them. CDR3 length equals 13 residues. Here the CDR3 DNA reads TGTGCCAGCAGTTACTCAAGGTCAGATACGCAGTATTTT. Translated: CASSYSRSDTQYF.

Concerning this clonotype itself: Lacking the conserved final phenylalanine or tryptophan, this CDR3 likely reflects a read error. This chain joins TRBV7-9 and TRBJ2-1; 10 nucleotides line up with TRBD2. Looked up from germline, CDR1 is SEHNR and CDR2 is FQNEAQ (reference sequence). The length of the CDR3 is 16 residues. Trimming removed 5 bases from V and 9 bases from J; junction bases left unmatched: 13. CDR3 nucleotide sequence: TGTGCCAGCAGCACTAGTACTAGCGGGACCTCCAGTGAGCAGTTCTTA. This sequence encodes CASSTSTSGTSSEQFL.

The sample holds many counts of this clonotype. The genes are TRBV2 and TRBJ1-4; D possibly corresponds to TRBD1 (6 bases). From germline, CDR1 is SNHLY and CDR2 FYNNEI. The V gene lost 3 bases and the J gene lost 7 bases, with 15 bases spanning the gap. The CDR3 is 15 residues long. CDR3 DNA sequence: TGTGCCAGCAGTGAGGGGCCGAGGGGGTCTGAAAAACTGTTTTTT. Residues: CASSEGPRGSEKLFF.

This clonotype was observed many times. V is TRBV6-1 and J is TRBJ1-5; a possible D gene is TRBD1 (5 bases). The CDR3 has 14 amino acids. V shed 0 bases and J shed 2 bases, with 5 bases lying between them. Germline-derived CDR1 and CDR2 are MNHNS and SASEGT. As DNA, the CDR3 is TGTGCCAGCAGTGAAGCACAGGGCAATCAGCCCCAGCATTTT. Its translation: CASSEAQGNQPQHF.

This clonotype has ten or more counts. This chain joins TRBV20-1 and TRBJ1-2; D is unclear. This CDR3 is 12 amino acids long. Germline assignment: CDR1 DFQATT and CDR2 SNEGSKA (reference sequence). Trimming pared 6 bases from V and 4 bases from J, leaving 12 bases between. The CDR3 here is CSAPEVGYGYTF. The CDR3, as DNA: TGCAGTGCCCCTGAGGTTGGCTATGGCTACACCTTC.